This T cell receptor (beta chain) was profiled in a study of shared clonotypes between healthy human individuals. Sequencing used immunoSEQ multiplex PCR; TCRdb keeps in-frame clones, though not all of them. The data show approximately 2.4 million clones, around 95% seen once. Regarding this clone: Its antigen is currently unknown. In the same sample, other DNA sequences code for this CDR3.

This CDR3 spans 15 amino acids. Germline V gives CDR1 SGHDT, CDR2 YYEEEE. The ends lost 4 bases at V and 0 bases at J; junction bases unmatched: 3. Study-level findings and limits: Sequencing of the sorted subsets was shown by rarefaction to be incomplete despite large depth.

Material for sequencing was naive CD4+ T cells sorted from blood. As to subset: CD45RA+ positively selected. The chain joins TRBV5-6 to TRBJ1-5; 8 positions match TRBD1. The receptor was isolated from a man aged 18 to 30 in good health. The CDR3 nucleotides read TGTGCCAGCAGCCTGGGACAGGTTAGCAATCAGCCCCAGCATTTT. Amino acids: CASSLGQVSNQPQHF.